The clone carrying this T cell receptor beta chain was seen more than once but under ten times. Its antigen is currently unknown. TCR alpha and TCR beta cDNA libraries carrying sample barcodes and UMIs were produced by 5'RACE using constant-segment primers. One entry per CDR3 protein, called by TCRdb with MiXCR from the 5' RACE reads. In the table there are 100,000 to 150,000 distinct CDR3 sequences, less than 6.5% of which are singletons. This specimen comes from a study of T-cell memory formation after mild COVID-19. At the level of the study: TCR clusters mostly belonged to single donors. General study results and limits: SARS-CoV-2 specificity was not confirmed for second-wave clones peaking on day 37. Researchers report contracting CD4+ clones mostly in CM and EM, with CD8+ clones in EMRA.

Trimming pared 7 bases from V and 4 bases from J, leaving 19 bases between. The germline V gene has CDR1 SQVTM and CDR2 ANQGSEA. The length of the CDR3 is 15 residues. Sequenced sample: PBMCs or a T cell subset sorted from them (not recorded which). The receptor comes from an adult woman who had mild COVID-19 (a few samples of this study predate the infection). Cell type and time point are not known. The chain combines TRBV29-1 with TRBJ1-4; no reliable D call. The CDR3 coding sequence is TGCAGCGCCACAAAAGGGATTGCCCTTAATGAAAAACTGTTTTTT. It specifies CSATKGIALNEKLFF.